A single sample gave rise to the 11 T cell receptor beta chains below, sequenced in a study of somatic mutations in cytotoxic T cells in rheumatoid arthritis. TCRdb keeps only in-frame clones here, not all; method: immunoSEQ multiplex PCR. The sample carries 8,000 or so clones, approximately 68% recorded once. The sample comprised CD8+ T cells sorted from blood. These receptors all stem from an adult with rheumatoid arthritis.

This clone was counted between two and nine times. The chain links TRBV7-3 to TRBJ2-1; no clear D gene. The V gene lost 6 bases and the J gene lost 4 bases, with 10 bases spanning the gap. Germline loops: CDR1 SGHTA, CDR2 FQGTGA. This CDR3 comprises 13 residues. CDR3 protein: CASSPDAYNEQFF. The CDR3 coding sequence is TGTGCCAGCAGTCCAGACGCTTACAATGAGCAGTTCTTC.

The chain is built from TRBV19 and TRBJ2-6; TRBD1 matches at 8 bases. Germline values: CDR1 LNHDA, CDR2 SQIVND (reference sequence). The CDR3 sequence is 15 residues long. J was trimmed by 3 bases and V by 5 bases; bases with no gene match: 3. The CDR3 nucleotides read TGTGCCAGTAGTTACGGGACAGGTGGGGCCAACGTCCTGACTTTC. Protein sequence: CASSYGTGGANVLTF.

The chain is built from TRBV29-1 and TRBJ1-2, with TRBD1 as a possible D gene (5 bases). Germline CDR1 is SQVTM and CDR2 is ANQGSEA. CDR3 length equals 11 residues. The V gene lost 3 bases and the J gene lost 4 bases, with 6 bases spanning the gap. The DNA for the CDR3 is TGCAGCGTTGAGGGACCCTATGGCTACACCTTC. Encoded protein: CSVEGPYGYTF.

The rearrangement uses TRBV4-2 and TRBJ2-7, with D maybe TRBD1 (5 bases). The V end was cut by 0 bases, the J end by 7 bases, with 13 bases between. This CDR3 spans 14 amino acids. The germline gives CDR1 LGHNA, CDR2 YNFKEQ. CDR3 loop: CASSQDPGLDEQYF. In nucleotides, the CDR3 is TGTGCCAGCAGCCAAGATCCAGGGCTGGATGAGCAGTACTTC.

The rearrangement links TRBV5-1 to TRBJ2-5; D is uncertain. The CDR3 has 11 residues. Germline CDR1 reads SGHRS; CDR2 reads YFSETQ. Trimming took off 3 bases at V and 1 base at J, with 1 base between the two ends. The CDR3 nucleotides are TGCGCCAGCAGCTCCCAAGAGACCCAGTACTTC. It codes for CASSSQETQYF.

This sequence joins TRBV6-5 and TRBJ1-1; D is uncertain. Germline-derived CDR1 and CDR2 are MNHEY and SVGAGI. The V and J ends lost 2 bases and 2 bases respectively, with 6 bases between them. This CDR3 spans 13 amino acids. The CDR3 nucleotides are TGTGCCAGCAGTTACGAGCGAAACACTGAAGCTTTCTTT. This encodes CASSYERNTEAFF.

This clone was counted between two and nine times. V and J are TRBV9 and TRBJ2-5, with 8 bases matching TRBD2. The germline CDR1 and CDR2 sequences are SGDLS and YYNGEE. V lost 3 bases and J lost 5; bases outside the gene matches: 3. CDR3 size: 13 residues. In DNA form, the CDR3 reads TGTGCCAGCAGCGGGACTAGCTGGGAGACCCAGTACTTC. Translation: CASSGTSWETQYF.

The CDR3 region is CASSPPGLGGVNEKLFF. Written as DNA, the CDR3 is TGTGCCAGCAGCCCCCCCGGTCTGGGGGGGGTAAATGAAAAACTGTTTTTT. The chain uses TRBV7-9 and TRBJ1-4, with D possibly being TRBD1 (5 bases). Trimming removed 5 bases at V and 5 bases at J, with 21 bases between. This CDR3 has 17 residues. CDR1 is SEHNR, CDR2 FQNEAQ, per germline (reference sequence).

The chain recombines TRBV28 with TRBJ1-6; possibly TRBD1 for D (6 bases). Trimming left V 3 bases short and J 0 bases short, with 15 bases between. This CDR3 has 18 amino acids. Germline V lookup: CDR1 MDHEN, CDR2 SYDVKM. DNA of the CDR3: TGTGCCAGCAGTTTTCCCCGACAGGCAAGCTCCTATAATTCACCCCTCCACTTT. It is translated as CASSFPRQASSYNSPLHF.

The chain links TRBV27 to TRBJ2-3; TRBD2 matches at 10 bases. The CDR3 runs to 15 residues. V lost 4 bases to trimming and J lost 3 bases; unmatched junction nucleotides: 4. Germline CDR1 is MNHEY and CDR2 is SMNVEV (reference sequence). CDR3: CASSSGLALTDTQYF. CDR3 in DNA: TGTGCCAGCAGTTCGGGACTAGCGTTAACAGATACGCAGTATTTT.

As DNA, the CDR3 is TGTGCCAGCAAACTAGAGAGGCCCCTAGGTCCCAATGAGCAGTTCTTC. Translation gives CASKLERPLGPNEQFF. The chain couples TRBV6-6 to TRBJ2-1; maybe TRBD2 (5 bases). The length of the CDR3 is 16 residues. Trimming shortened V by 7 bases and J by 6 bases, and 22 bases separated the two germline ends. Germline CDR1 is MNHNY and CDR2 is SVGAGI (reference sequence).